This TCR beta chain was retrieved from a study of siplizumab effects on memory and regulatory T cells. This table comes from immunoSEQ multiplex PCR, and its TCRdb copy is limited to in-frame clones, with some not included. Counted here are 100,000 to 110,000 clones, approximately 94% occurring once; the ten biggest clones make up 1% to 1.5%. Trimming removed 5 bases at V and 2 bases at J, with 18 bases between. There are 16 residues in the CDR3. The germline gives CDR1 SGHTA, CDR2 FQGTGA. The chain couples TRBV7-3 to TRBJ2-5; TRBD2 is a possible D gene (5 bases). The sample consisted of non-Treg CD4+ T cells sorted from blood. This clonotype was obtained from a human donor in good health. As DNA, the CDR3 is TGTGCCAGCAGCCCCCTGGGCGGAGCGGTTCAAGAGACCCAGTACTTC. Its protein is CASSPLGGAVQETQYF.